The TCR beta chain described here comes from a study of Ad26.COV2.S vaccination and SARS-CoV-2 variants. This CDR3 has 12 amino acids. Study-wide results and caveats: Spike-specific responses of CD8+ and CD4+ T cells were reported to display substantial breadth after vaccination.

Libraries were prepared by immunoSEQ multiplex PCR; TCRdb keeps only in-frame clonotypes and omits some of them. The repertoire consists of 75,000 to 100,000 clones, with around 82% occurring once and the leading ten covering about 17%. A note on this clone: As yet, its antigen is unknown.

The chain links TRBV21-1 to TRBJ1-5. TRBV21-1 is recorded as a pseudogene. This receptor was identified in a human donor who had recovered from COVID-19. Sequencing used peripheral blood, obtained after recovery from COVID-19. The CDR3 sequence: CASPRYNQPQHF. The CDR3 DNA reads TGTGCCAGCCCGCGGTACAATCAGCCCCAGCATTTT.